This T cell receptor beta chain is drawn from a study of CD8 T cells in Susac syndrome. Reverse transcription of 0.5 to 1 ug RNA was performed with random hexamers. TCRdb fed the immunoSEQ multiplex PCR reads into MiXCR, producing one record per CDR3 protein. The repertoire has about 85,000 distinct CDR3 sequences, roughly 94% of them found once; the top ten carry roughly 0.46%. Germline CDR1 reads MDHEN; CDR2 reads SYDVKM. V lost 5 bases, J lost 2 bases, and 2 bases stayed unmatched. This CDR3 is built from 13 residues. The chain is built from TRBV28 and TRBJ2-5, with 7 bases identical to TRBD1. The clonotype was recovered from a human donor with Susac syndrome. Sequenced sample: CD8+ T cells from PBMCs. Here the CDR3 reads CASSPGGQETQYF. The CDR3 DNA sequence: TGTGCCAGCAGTCCAGGGGGTCAAGAGACCCAGTACTTC.